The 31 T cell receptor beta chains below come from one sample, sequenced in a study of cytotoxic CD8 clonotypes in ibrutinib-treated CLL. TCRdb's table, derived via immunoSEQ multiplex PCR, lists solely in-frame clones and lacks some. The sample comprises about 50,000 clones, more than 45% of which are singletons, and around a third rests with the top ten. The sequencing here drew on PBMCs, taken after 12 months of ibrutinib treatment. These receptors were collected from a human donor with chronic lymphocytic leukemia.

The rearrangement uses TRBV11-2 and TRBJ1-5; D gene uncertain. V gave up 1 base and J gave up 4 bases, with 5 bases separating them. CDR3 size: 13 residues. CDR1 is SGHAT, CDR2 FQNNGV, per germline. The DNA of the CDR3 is TGTGCCAGCAGCTTAGGGTTGAATCAGCCCCAGCATTTT. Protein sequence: CASSLGLNQPQHF. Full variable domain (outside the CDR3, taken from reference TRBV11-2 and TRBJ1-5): EAGVAQSPRYKIIEKRQSVAFWCNPISGHATLYWYQQILGQGPKLLIQFQNNGVVDDSQLPKDRFSAERLKGVDSTLKIQPAKLEDSAVYLCASSLGLNQPQHFGDGTRLSIL.

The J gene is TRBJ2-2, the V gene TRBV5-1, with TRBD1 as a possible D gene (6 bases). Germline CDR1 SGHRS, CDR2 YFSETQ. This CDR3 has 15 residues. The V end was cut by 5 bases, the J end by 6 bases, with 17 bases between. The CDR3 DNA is TGCGCCAGCAGTTTACAGGGCAGTACAGCCGGGGAGCTGTTTTTT. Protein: CASSLQGSTAGELFF. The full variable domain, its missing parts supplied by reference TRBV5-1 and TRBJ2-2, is KAGVTQTPRYLIKTRGQQVTLSCSPISGHRSVSWYQQTPGQGLQFLFEYFSETQRNKGNFPGRFSGRQFSNSRSEMNVSTLELGDSALYLCASSLQGSTAGELFFGEGSRLTVL.

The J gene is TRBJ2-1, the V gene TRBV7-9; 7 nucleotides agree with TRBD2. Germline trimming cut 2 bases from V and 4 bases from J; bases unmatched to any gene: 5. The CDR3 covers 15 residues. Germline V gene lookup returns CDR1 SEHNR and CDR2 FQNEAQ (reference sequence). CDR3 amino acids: CASSLLLAVYNEQFF. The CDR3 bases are TGTGCCAGCAGCTTATTGCTAGCGGTATACAATGAGCAGTTCTTC.

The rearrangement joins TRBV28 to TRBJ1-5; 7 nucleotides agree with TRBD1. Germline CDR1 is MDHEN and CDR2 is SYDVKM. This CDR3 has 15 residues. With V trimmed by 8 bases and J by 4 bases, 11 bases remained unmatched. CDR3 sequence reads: CASGRDRESNQPQHF. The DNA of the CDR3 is TGTGCCAGCGGACGAGACAGGGAATCGAATCAGCCCCAGCATTTT. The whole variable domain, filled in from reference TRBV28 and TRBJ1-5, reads DVKVTQSSRYLVKRTGEKVFLECVQDMDHENMFWYRQDPGLGLRLIYFSYDVKMKEKGDIPEGYSVSREKKERFSLILESASTNQTSMYLCASGRDRESNQPQHFGDGTRLSIL.

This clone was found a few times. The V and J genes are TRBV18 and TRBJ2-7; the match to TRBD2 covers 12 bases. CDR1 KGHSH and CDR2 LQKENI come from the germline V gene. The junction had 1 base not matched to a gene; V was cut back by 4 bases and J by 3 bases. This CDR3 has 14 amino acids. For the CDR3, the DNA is TGTGCCAGCTCACGGGGACTAGCGGGCTACGAGCAGTACTTC. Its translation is CASSRGLAGYEQYF.

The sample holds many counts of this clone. CDR3: CASSGDAPYEQYF. As DNA, the CDR3 is TGTGCCAGCTCCGGGGACGCCCCCTACGAGCAGTACTTC. The chain has TRBV7-9 and TRBJ2-7; D tentatively fits TRBD1 or TRBD2 (5 bases each). The V end lost 8 bases, the J end lost 2 bases, and 13 bases lay between the germline ends. The CDR3 is 13 residues long. Germline CDR1 SEHNR, CDR2 FQNEAQ (reference sequence). Combining the CDR3 with reference TRBV7-9 and TRBJ2-7 gives the whole variable domain DTGVSQNPRHKITKRGQNVTFRCDPISEHNRLYWYRQTLGQGPEFLTYFQNEAQLEKSRLLSDRFSAERPKGSFSTLEIQRTEQGDSAMYLCASSGDAPYEQYFGPGTRLTVT.

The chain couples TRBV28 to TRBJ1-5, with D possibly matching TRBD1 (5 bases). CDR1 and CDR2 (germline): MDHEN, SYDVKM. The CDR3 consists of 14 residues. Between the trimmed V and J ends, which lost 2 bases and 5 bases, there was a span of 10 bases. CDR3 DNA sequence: TGTGCCAGCAGTTTAACCAGGGACCATCAGCCCCAGCATTTT. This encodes CASSLTRDHQPQHF.

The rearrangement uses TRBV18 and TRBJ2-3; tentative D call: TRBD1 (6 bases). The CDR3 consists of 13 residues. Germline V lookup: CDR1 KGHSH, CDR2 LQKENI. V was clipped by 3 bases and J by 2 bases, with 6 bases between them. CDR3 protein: CASSPGATDTQYF. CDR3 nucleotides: TGTGCCAGCTCACCGGGGGCCACAGATACGCAGTATTTT. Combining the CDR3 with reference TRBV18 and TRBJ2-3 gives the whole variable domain NAGVMQNPRHLVRRRGQEARLRCSPMKGHSHVYWYRQLPEEGLKFMVYLQKENIIDESGMPKERFSAEFPKEGPSILRIQQVVRGDSAAYFCASSPGATDTQYFGPGTRLTVL.

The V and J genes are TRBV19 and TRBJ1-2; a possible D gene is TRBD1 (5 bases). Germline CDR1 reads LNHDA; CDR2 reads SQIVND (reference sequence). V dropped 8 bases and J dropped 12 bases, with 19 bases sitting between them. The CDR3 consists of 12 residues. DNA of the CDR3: TGTGCCAGTGGGCTTGAGGACACCCGACACACCTTC. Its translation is CASGLEDTRHTF.

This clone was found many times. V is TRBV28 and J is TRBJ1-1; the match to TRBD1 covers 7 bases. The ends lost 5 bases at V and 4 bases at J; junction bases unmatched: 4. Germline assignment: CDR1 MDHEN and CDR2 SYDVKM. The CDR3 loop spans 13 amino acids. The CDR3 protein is CASSDRVGTEAFF. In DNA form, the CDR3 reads TGTGCCAGCAGTGACAGGGTGGGCACTGAAGCTTTCTTT.

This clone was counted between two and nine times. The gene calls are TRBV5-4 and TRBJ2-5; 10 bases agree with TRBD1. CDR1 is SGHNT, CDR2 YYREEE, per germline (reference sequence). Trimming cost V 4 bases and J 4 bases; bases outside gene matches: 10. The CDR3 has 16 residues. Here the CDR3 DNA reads TGTGCCAGCAGCACCGGGACAGGGGTTTTCGCAGAGACCCAGTACTTC. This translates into CASSTGTGVFAETQYF. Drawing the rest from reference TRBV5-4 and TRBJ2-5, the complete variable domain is ETGVTQSPTHLIKTRGQQVTLRCSSQSGHNTVSWYQQALGQGPQFIFQYYREEENGRGNFPPRFSGLQFPNYSSELNVNALELDDSALYLCASSTGTGVFAETQYFGPGTRLLVL.

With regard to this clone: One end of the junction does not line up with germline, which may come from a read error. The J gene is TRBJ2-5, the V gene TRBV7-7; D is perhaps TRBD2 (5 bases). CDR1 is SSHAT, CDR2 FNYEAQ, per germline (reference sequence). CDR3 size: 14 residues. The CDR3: CASSLVGLEETQYF. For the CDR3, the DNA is TGTGCTAGCAGCTTAGTCGGACTCGAAGAGACCCAGTACTTC.

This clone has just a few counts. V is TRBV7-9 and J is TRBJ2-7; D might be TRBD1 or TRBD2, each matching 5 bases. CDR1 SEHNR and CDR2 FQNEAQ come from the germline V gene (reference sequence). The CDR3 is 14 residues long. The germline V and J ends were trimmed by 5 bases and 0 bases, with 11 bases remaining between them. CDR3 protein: CASSLRDVSYEQYF. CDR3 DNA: TGTGCCAGCAGCCTCCGGGACGTCTCCTACGAGCAGTACTTC.

The CDR3 here is CASSSRGSGRVGTDTQYF. CDR3 DNA: TGTGCCAGCAGCTCCCGGGGTAGCGGGAGGGTCGGCACAGATACGCAGTATTTT. The chain uses TRBV7-3 and TRBJ2-3; TRBD2 agrees at 11 bases. Germline lookup yields CDR1 SGHTA and CDR2 FQGTGA. Trimming took 4 bases from V and 1 from J; bases not matched to a gene: 10. The CDR3 covers 18 residues.

CDR3 sequence: CATIREGGNTEAFF. The CDR3 DNA follows: TGTGCCACCATTCGAGAGGGAGGGAACACTGAAGCTTTCTTT. The chain joins TRBV6-6 to TRBJ1-1; D is unresolved. Germline values: CDR1 MNHNY, CDR2 SVGAGI (reference sequence). This CDR3 spans 14 amino acids. V gave up 10 bases and J gave up 1 base, with 16 bases separating them.

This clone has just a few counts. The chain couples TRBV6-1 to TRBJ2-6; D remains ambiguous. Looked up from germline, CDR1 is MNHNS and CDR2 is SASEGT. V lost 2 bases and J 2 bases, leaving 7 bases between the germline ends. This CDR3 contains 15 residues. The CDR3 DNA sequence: TGTGCCAGCAGTGAATGGGCCCCTGGGGCCAACGTCCTGACTTTC. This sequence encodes CASSEWAPGANVLTF.

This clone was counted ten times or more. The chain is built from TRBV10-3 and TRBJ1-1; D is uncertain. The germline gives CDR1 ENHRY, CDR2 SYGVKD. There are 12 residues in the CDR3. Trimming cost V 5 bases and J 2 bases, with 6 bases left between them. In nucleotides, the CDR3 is TGTGCCATCAGTCGCTATAACACTGAAGCTTTCTTT. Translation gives CAISRYNTEAFF.

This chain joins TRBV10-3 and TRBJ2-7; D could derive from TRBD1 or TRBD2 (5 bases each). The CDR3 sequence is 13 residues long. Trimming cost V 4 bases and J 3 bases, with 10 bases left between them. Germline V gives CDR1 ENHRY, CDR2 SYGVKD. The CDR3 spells CAISGGDLYEQYF. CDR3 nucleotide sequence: TGTGCCATCAGTGGTGGGGACCTCTACGAGCAGTACTTC.

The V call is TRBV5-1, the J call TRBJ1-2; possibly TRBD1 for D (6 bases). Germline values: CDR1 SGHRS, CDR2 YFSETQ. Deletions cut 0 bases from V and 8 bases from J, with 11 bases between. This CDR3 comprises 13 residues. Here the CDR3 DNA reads TGCGCCAGCAGCTTGGACAGGGTGAGCGGCTACACCTTC. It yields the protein CASSLDRVSGYTF.

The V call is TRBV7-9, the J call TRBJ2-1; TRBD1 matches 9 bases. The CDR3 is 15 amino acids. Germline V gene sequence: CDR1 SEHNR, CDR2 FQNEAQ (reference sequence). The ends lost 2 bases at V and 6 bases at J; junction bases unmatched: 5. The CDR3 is CASSLLTGGRNEQFF. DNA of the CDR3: TGTGCCAGCAGCTTATTGACAGGGGGGCGCAATGAGCAGTTCTTC.

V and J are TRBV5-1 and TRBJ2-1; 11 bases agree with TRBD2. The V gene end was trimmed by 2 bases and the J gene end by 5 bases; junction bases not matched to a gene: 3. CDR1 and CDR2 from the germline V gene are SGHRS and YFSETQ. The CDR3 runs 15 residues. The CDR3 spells CASSLTSGGHNEQFF. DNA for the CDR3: TGCGCCAGCAGCTTAACTAGCGGGGGTCACAATGAGCAGTTCTTC.

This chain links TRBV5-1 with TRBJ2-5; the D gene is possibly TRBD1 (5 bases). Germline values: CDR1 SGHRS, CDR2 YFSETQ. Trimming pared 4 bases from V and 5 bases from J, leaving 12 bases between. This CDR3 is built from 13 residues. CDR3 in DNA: TGCGCCAGCAGCCCTCAGGGTAGGGAGACCCAGTACTTC. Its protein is CASSPQGRETQYF.

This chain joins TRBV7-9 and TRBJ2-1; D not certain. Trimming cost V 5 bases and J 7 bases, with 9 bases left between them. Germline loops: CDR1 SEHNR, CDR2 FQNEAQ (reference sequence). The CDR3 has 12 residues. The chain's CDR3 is CASSPTGNEQFF. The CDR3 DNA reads TGTGCCAGCAGCCCGACTGGGAATGAGCAGTTCTTC.

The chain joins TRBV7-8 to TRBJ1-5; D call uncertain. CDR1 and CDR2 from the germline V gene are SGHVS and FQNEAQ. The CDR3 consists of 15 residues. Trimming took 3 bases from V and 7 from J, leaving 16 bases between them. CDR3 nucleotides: TGTGCCAGCAGCTTGGGCGAAGGGTTTACCCAGCCCCAGCATTTT. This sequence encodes CASSLGEGFTQPQHF.

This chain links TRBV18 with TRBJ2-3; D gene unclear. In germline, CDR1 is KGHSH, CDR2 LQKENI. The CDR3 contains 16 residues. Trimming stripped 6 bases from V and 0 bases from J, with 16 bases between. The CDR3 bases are TGTGCCAGCTCTAGTCCGTCGTCCTCAAGCACAGATACGCAGTATTTT. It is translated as CASSSPSSSSTDTQYF.

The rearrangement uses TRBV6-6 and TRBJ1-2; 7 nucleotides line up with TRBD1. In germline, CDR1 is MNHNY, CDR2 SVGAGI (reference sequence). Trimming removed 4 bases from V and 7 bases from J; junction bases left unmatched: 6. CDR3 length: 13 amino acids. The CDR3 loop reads CASSFTGAGGYTF. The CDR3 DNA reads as TGTGCCAGCAGTTTCACAGGGGCGGGTGGCTACACCTTC.

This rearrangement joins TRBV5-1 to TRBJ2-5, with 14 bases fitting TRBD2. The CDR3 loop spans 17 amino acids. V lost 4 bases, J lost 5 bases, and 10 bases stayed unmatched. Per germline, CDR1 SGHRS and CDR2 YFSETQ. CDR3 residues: CASSTGTSGSFGETQYF. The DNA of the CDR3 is TGCGCCAGCAGCACCGGGACTAGCGGGAGTTTTGGGGAGACCCAGTACTTC. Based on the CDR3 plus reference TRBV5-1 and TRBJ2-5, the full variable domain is KAGVTQTPRYLIKTRGQQVTLSCSPISGHRSVSWYQQTPGQGLQFLFEYFSETQRNKGNFPGRFSGRQFSNSRSEMNVSTLELGDSALYLCASSTGTSGSFGETQYFGPGTRLLVL.

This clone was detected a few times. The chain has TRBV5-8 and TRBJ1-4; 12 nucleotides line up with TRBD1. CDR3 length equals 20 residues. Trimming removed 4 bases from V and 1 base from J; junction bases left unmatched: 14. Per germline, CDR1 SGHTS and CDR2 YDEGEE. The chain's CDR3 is CASSVPRWGQGAGTNEKLFF. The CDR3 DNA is TGTGCCAGCAGCGTCCCCCGGTGGGGACAGGGGGCCGGAACTAATGAAAAACTGTTTTTT.

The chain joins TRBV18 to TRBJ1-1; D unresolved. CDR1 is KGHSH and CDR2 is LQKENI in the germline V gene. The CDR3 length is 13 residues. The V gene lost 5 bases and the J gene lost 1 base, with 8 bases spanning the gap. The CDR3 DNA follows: TGTGCCAGCTCAACTACACAGAACACTGAAGCTTTCTTT. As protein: CASSTTQNTEAFF. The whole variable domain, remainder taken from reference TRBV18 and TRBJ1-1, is NAGVMQNPRHLVRRRGQEARLRCSPMKGHSHVYWYRQLPEEGLKFMVYLQKENIIDESGMPKERFSAEFPKEGPSILRIQQVVRGDSAAYFCASSTTQNTEAFFGQGTRLTVV.

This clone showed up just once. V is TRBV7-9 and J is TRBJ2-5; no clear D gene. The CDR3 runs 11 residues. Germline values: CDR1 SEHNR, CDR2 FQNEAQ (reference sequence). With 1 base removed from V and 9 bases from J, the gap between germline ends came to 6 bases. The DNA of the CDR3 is TGTGCCAGCAGCTTAGGGGTTGCCCAGTACTTC. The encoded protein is CASSLGVAQYF.

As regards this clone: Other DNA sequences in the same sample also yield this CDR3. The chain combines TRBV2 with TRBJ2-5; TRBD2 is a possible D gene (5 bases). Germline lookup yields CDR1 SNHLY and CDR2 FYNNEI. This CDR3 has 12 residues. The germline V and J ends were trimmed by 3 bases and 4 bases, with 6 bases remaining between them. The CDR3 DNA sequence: TGTGCCAGCAGTGATGAGGGAGAGACCCAGTACTTC. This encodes CASSDEGETQYF.